This is a list of T cell receptor beta chains from one sample in a study of radiation and T cells in renal cell carcinoma. TCRdb keeps only in-frame clones here, not all; method: immunoSEQ multiplex PCR. The data hold around 100,000 clones, with around 83% observed a single time. This material consisted of blood, taken from a patient whose treatment included radiotherapy and nephrectomy. The origin of the receptors is a man aged 55 to 70 with renal cell carcinoma. The CDR3 runs from the conserved cysteine through the conserved F or W. Each record gives: J gene, D gene, clone size, V gene, CDR3 protein, CDR3 DNA. The D gene is left open where the match is weak. Some rows mark clone size as missing; the rest say once, few, many or name a class of expanded clone.

TRBJ2-1	TRBD1	NA	TRBV6-5	CASAIRTGAINEQFF	TGTGCCAGCGCCATCCGGACAGGGGCCATCAATGAGCAGTTCTTC
TRBJ2-4	NA	NA	TRBV28	CATAEGGQNIQYF	TGTGCCACCGCCGAAGGGGGACAAAACATTCAGTACTTC
TRBJ1-2	TRBD1	NA	TRBV28	CASVRQGASGYTF	TGTGCCAGCGTACGACAGGGGGCGTCTGGCTACACCTTC
TRBJ2-1	TRBD2	few	TRBV19	CAARESGSSTYNEQFF	TGTGCCGCCCGGGAGAGCGGGAGTTCTACCTACAATGAGCAGTTCTTC
TRBJ2-7	TRBD2	NA	TRBV9	CASSAGTSGNYEQYF	TGTGCCAGCAGCGCTGGGACTAGCGGGAACTACGAGCAGTACTTC
TRBJ1-1	NA	NA	TRBV19	CASSMGRGSTEAFF	TGTGCCAGTAGTATGGGAAGGGGTAGCACTGAAGCTTTCTTT
TRBJ1-2	NA	NA	TRBV25-1	CASSELPSNYGYTF	TGTGCCAGCAGTGAATTACCAAGTAACTATGGCTACACCTTC
TRBJ2-2	TRBD2	NA	TRBV11-3	CASSLDLGTSGRAHTGELFF	TGTGCCAGCAGCTTAGACCTCGGGACTAGCGGGAGGGCCCACACCGGGGAGCTGTTTTTT
TRBJ1-5	NA	NA	TRBV7-4	CAFQGTQPQHF	TGTGCCTTTCAGGGGACTCAACCCCAGCATTTT
TRBJ1-2	NA	NA	TRBV7-9	CASSLIKGSYGYTF	TGTGCCAGCAGCTTAATTAAAGGATCCTATGGCTACACCTTC
TRBJ2-7	NA	NA	TRBV6-5	CASSFGGKVYYEQYF	TGTGCCAGCAGTTTCGGGGGTAAGGTATACTACGAGCAGTACTTC
TRBJ2-5	TRBD1	NA	TRBV6-1	CASSDGQGGETQYF	TGTGCCAGCAGTGACGGACAGGGGGGAGAGACCCAGTACTTC
TRBJ1-5	NA	NA	TRBV11-3	CASSLGLAKSNQPQHF	TGTGCCAGCAGCTTAGGGTTGGCCAAAAGCAATCAGCCCCAGCATTTT
TRBJ2-7	NA	NA	TRBV5-1	CASSVIAASYEQYF	TGCGCCAGCAGCGTGATAGCAGCATCCTACGAGCAGTACTTC
TRBJ2-1	TRBD2	NA	TRBV7-9	CASSALAGVGEQFF	TGTGCCAGCAGCGCCCTAGCGGGAGTAGGGGAGCAGTTCTTC
TRBJ1-4	NA	NA	TRBV28	CASSPTGIFREKLFF	TGTGCCAGCAGTCCCACAGGGATTTTCCGTGAAAAACTGTTTTTT
TRBJ2-2	TRBD1	NA	TRBV5-6	CASSRDRGKIAGELFF	TGTGCCAGCAGCCGGGACAGGGGAAAAATCGCCGGGGAGCTGTTTTTT
TRBJ1-2	TRBD1	NA	TRBV6-1	CASSEAGTGAGYGYTF	TGTGCCAGCAGTGAAGCCGGGACAGGGGCTGGCTATGGCTACACCTTC
TRBJ2-2	TRBD2	NA	TRBV30	CACRRGYTGELFF	TGTGCCTGCCGGCGGGGGTACACCGGGGAGCTGTTTTTT
TRBJ1-4	NA	once	TRBV2	CASSDSGVRGEKLFF	TGTGCCAGCAGTGATTCAGGGGTTAGAGGTGAAAAACTGTTTTTT
TRBJ2-3	NA	NA	TRBV2	CASSGEPDTQYF	TGTGCCAGCAGTGGGGAACCCGATACGCAGTATTTT
TRBJ1-1	NA	once	TRBV19	CASSSEGFRNTEAFF	TGTGCCAGTAGTTCGGAGGGTTTTCGAAACACTGAAGCTTTCTTT
TRBJ1-1	TRBD1	once	TRBV6-6	CASSPRQGSNTEAFF	TGTGCCAGCAGCCCTAGACAGGGATCGAACACTGAAGCTTTCTTT
TRBJ2-7	NA	NA	TRBV27	CASSLSVRDSSYEQYF	TGTGCCAGCAGTTTATCAGTCCGTGACAGCTCCTACGAGCAGTACTTC
TRBJ2-7	TRBD1	NA	TRBV5-1	CASSPQGGTGGHEQYF	TGCGCCAGCAGTCCCCAAGGGGGGACAGGGGGGCATGAGCAGTACTTC
TRBJ2-7	NA	once	TRBV2	CASRGVRASYEQYF	TGTGCCAGCAGGGGGGTCAGGGCCTCCTACGAGCAGTACTTC
TRBJ2-5	NA	once	TRBV11-2	CASSLDRETQYF	TGTGCCAGCAGCTTAGATCGTGAGACCCAGTACTTC
TRBJ2-4	NA	NA	TRBV6-5	CASSSFQGRTKNIQYF	TGTGCCAGCAGTTCCTTTCAGGGGCGGACCAAAAACATTCAGTACTTC
TRBJ2-3	NA	once	TRBV27	CASSLNRGTDTQYF	TGTGCCAGCAGTTTAAACAGGGGCACAGATACGCAGTATTTT
TRBJ2-1	TRBD2	once	TRBV28	CASRSAGLASDEQFF	TGTGCCAGCAGGTCAGCGGGACTAGCGAGTGATGAGCAGTTCTTC
TRBJ1-1	NA	NA	TRBV30	CAWSTQQNTEAFF	TGTGCCTGGAGTACTCAGCAGAACACTGAAGCTTTCTTT